One T cell receptor (beta chain) is described in this entry. This specimen comes from a study of T cells in Graves' hyperthyroidism and ophthalmopathy. The germline V gene has CDR1 KGHSH and CDR2 LQKENI. The CDR3 loop spans 15 amino acids. The junction had 4 bases not matched to a gene; V was cut back by 4 bases and J by 3 bases. The source material, RNA transcripts, was used to amplify TCR beta CDR3 regions. An initial round of RT-PCR targeting the TCR CDR3 relied on the HTBI primer set. Each CDR3 protein gets one entry after TCRdb re-called the multiplex PCR reads with MiXCR. The profile covers 350,000 or so distinct CDR3 sequences, with 15% to 20% appearing a single time and around 54% taken by the ten largest. No progression to ophthalmopathy during 18 months of follow-up defined stable disease. Uncontrolled infection, other autoimmune disease, pregnancy or lactation led to exclusion. Orbital computed tomography, thyroid ultrasound, serum thyroxine and TRAb, and clinical symptoms together informed the diagnoses. Fresh peripheral blood, under 13 ml, was the source of the PBMCs.

Sequences were obtained from blood. The genes are TRBV18 and TRBJ1-5, with 9 bases lining up with TRBD1. This TCR was recovered from a woman aged 50 to 65 with Graves' hyperthyroidism. The CDR3 reads CASSLGTGLNQPQHF. CDR3 DNA sequence: TGTGCCAGCTCACTTGGGACAGGGCTCAATCAGCCCCAGCATTTT.